This is a list of T cell receptor beta chains from one sample in a study of blood T cell repertoires in COVID-19. Sequencing used immunoSEQ multiplex PCR; TCRdb keeps in-frame clones, though not all of them. The table has some 60,000 clones, roughly 84% seen once. Sequenced sample: peripheral blood. The receptors were sampled from a man in his fifties or sixties with COVID-19, enrolled during active disease. Each CDR3 is given with its conserved first and last residue. The order of the fields is V gene, clone size, J gene, D gene, CDR3 DNA, CDR3 protein. D genes are given only for firm matches. Not all rows give a size; the values are once, few, many and, for expanded clones, a class.

V gene: TRBV4-1; clone size: -; J gene: TRBJ2-1; D gene: TRBD2; CDR3 DNA: TGCGCCAGCGGGACTAGCGGGACCTACAATGAGCAGTTCTTC; CDR3 protein: CASGTSGTYNEQFF
V gene: TRBV19; clone size: -; J gene: TRBJ1-2; D gene: -; CDR3 DNA: TGTGCCAGTAGCCCCTTTCCAGGGAGGGAGGATGGCTACACCTTC; CDR3 protein: CASSPFPGREDGYTF
V gene: TRBV21-1; clone size: -; J gene: TRBJ2-7; D gene: -; CDR3 DNA: TGTGCCAGCAGCGCGATACCCAGGGAGCGGGAGACCTACGAGCAGTACTTC; CDR3 protein: CASSAIPRERETYEQYF
V gene: TRBV5-8; clone size: -; J gene: TRBJ2-5; D gene: -; CDR3 DNA: TGTGCCAGCAGCTTGGAAGGGCGGCAGGGAGAGACCCAGTACTTC; CDR3 protein: CASSLEGRQGETQYF
V gene: TRBV15; clone size: -; J gene: TRBJ2-6; D gene: -; CDR3 DNA: TGTGCCACCAGCCAGGGCTCTGGGGCCAACGTCCTGACTTTC; CDR3 protein: CATSQGSGANVLTF
V gene: TRBV24-1; clone size: -; J gene: TRBJ2-7; D gene: -; CDR3 DNA: TGTGCCATCCCGGGCAGGGGCGACGAGCAGTACTTC; CDR3 protein: CAIPGRGDEQYF
V gene: TRBV19; clone size: few; J gene: TRBJ2-7; D gene: -; CDR3 DNA: TGTGCCAGTAGTATAATTAGCGACCCCTCCTACGAGCAGTACTTC; CDR3 protein: CASSIISDPSYEQYF
V gene: TRBV5-1; clone size: -; J gene: TRBJ2-5; D gene: TRBD1; CDR3 DNA: TGCGCCAGCAGCCCGGGACAGGGAGAGACCCAGTACTTC; CDR3 protein: CASSPGQGETQYF
V gene: TRBV7-2; clone size: -; J gene: TRBJ1-1; D gene: -; CDR3 DNA: TGTGCCAGCAGCTTAGGAGGGTTTGAAGCTTTCTTT; CDR3 protein: CASSLGGFEAFF
V gene: TRBV11-3; clone size: few; J gene: TRBJ2-7; D gene: -; CDR3 DNA: TGTGCCAGCAGCTTAGGTGGGGGGTCCTACGAGCAGTACTTC; CDR3 protein: CASSLGGGSYEQYF
V gene: TRBV6-2/TRBV6-3; clone size: -; J gene: TRBJ1-5; D gene: TRBD1; CDR3 DNA: TGTGCCAGCAGTTACTCGTTAACCGGGACAGGGGATCAGCCCCAGCATTTT; CDR3 protein: CASSYSLTGTGDQPQHF
V gene: TRBV11-2; clone size: -; J gene: TRBJ1-2; D gene: TRBD1; CDR3 DNA: TGTGCCAGCAGCTCCACAGGGGGCGAGGTTGGCTACACCTTC; CDR3 protein: CASSSTGGEVGYTF
V gene: TRBV10-3; clone size: -; J gene: TRBJ2-2; D gene: TRBD1; CDR3 DNA: TGTGCCATCAACATTAGGAACAGGGGCGCCACCGGGGAGCTGTTTTTT; CDR3 protein: CAINIRNRGATGELFF
V gene: TRBV18; clone size: -; J gene: TRBJ1-2; D gene: TRBD1; CDR3 DNA: TGTGCCAGCTCACCAGGACAGGGGGAAGGCTACACCTTC; CDR3 protein: CASSPGQGEGYTF
V gene: TRBV6-6; clone size: -; J gene: TRBJ2-7; D gene: TRBD2; CDR3 DNA: TGTGCCAGCAGAGGACTAGCGGGAGGGTACGAGCAGTACTTC; CDR3 protein: CASRGLAGGYEQYF
V gene: TRBV6-4; clone size: -; J gene: TRBJ2-2; D gene: TRBD1; CDR3 DNA: TGTGCCAGCAGTACGAACAGGGGCGCGAGCACCGGGGAGCTGTTTTTT; CDR3 protein: CASSTNRGASTGELFF
V gene: TRBV4-2; clone size: -; J gene: TRBJ2-5; D gene: TRBD2; CDR3 DNA: TGTGCCAGCAGCCTTAGCGGGAGAGGGGAGGAGACCCAGTACTTC; CDR3 protein: CASSLSGRGEETQYF
V gene: TRBV5-6; clone size: -; J gene: TRBJ2-7; D gene: -; CDR3 DNA: TGTGCCAGCAGCTATCCAGGCTACGAGCAGTACTTC; CDR3 protein: CASSYPGYEQYF
V gene: TRBV30; clone size: -; J gene: TRBJ2-7; D gene: -; CDR3 DNA: TGTGCCTGGATGGTGGGGAGTTGGGGAACTGAGCAGTACTTC; CDR3 protein: CAWMVGSWGTEQYF
V gene: TRBV5-1; clone size: once; J gene: TRBJ1-4; D gene: TRBD1; CDR3 DNA: TGCGCCAGCAGCTTGGGACCCCGGGACAGGACTAATGAAAAACTGTTTTTT; CDR3 protein: CASSLGPRDRTNEKLFF
V gene: TRBV6-5; clone size: -; J gene: TRBJ1-2; D gene: -; CDR3 DNA: TGTGCCAGCAGTCGTGGGACTCTAAACACCTTC; CDR3 protein: CASSRGTLNTF
V gene: TRBV7-3; clone size: -; J gene: TRBJ2-2; D gene: -; CDR3 DNA: TGTGCCAGCAGCCTCGGGACTAACACCGGGGAGCTGTTTTTT; CDR3 protein: CASSLGTNTGELFF
V gene: TRBV6-5; clone size: -; J gene: TRBJ2-2; D gene: -; CDR3 DNA: TGTGCCAGCACCCAAGGGGCCCCAACAACCGGGGAGCTGTTTTTT; CDR3 protein: CASTQGAPTTGELFF
V gene: TRBV9; clone size: once; J gene: TRBJ2-5; D gene: TRBD2; CDR3 DNA: TGTGCCAGCAGCGGGGGGACTAGCGGAGAGACCCAGTACTTC; CDR3 protein: CASSGGTSGETQYF
V gene: TRBV18; clone size: once; J gene: TRBJ1-2; D gene: -; CDR3 DNA: TGTGCCAGCTCACCACTCCTCAGCGATAACTATGGCTACACCTTC; CDR3 protein: CASSPLLSDNYGYTF
V gene: TRBV28; clone size: once; J gene: TRBJ1-3; D gene: TRBD1; CDR3 DNA: TGTGCCAGCAGTTTATCGACAGGGGCGGGTGGAAACACCATATATTTT; CDR3 protein: CASSLSTGAGGNTIYF
V gene: TRBV13; clone size: -; J gene: TRBJ1-2; D gene: -; CDR3 DNA: TGTGCCAGCAGCTTAGCACCAGGATATAACTATGGCTACACCTTC; CDR3 protein: CASSLAPGYNYGYTF
V gene: TRBV7-9; clone size: -; J gene: TRBJ2-5; D gene: -; CDR3 DNA: TGTGCCAGCAGCTTGGCCCCGGGGGTACAGACCCAGTACTTC; CDR3 protein: CASSLAPGVQTQYF
V gene: TRBV4-2; clone size: -; J gene: TRBJ1-1; D gene: TRBD1; CDR3 DNA: TGTGCCAGCGGGGGGACAGACGAAGCTTTCTTT; CDR3 protein: CASGGTDEAFF
V gene: TRBV19; clone size: -; J gene: TRBJ2-5; D gene: -; CDR3 DNA: TGTGCCAGTAGTAGAGCCGGGGCAGGGACATTAGAGACCCAGTACTTC; CDR3 protein: CASSRAGAGTLETQYF
V gene: TRBV2; clone size: -; J gene: TRBJ2-1; D gene: -; CDR3 DNA: TGTGCCAGCAGCGGCTACAATGAGCAGTTCTTC; CDR3 protein: CASSGYNEQFF
V gene: TRBV2; clone size: -; J gene: TRBJ2-4; D gene: -; CDR3 DNA: TGTGCCAGCAGTGAACGCGCTGCCAAAAACATTCAGTACTTC; CDR3 protein: CASSERAAKNIQYF